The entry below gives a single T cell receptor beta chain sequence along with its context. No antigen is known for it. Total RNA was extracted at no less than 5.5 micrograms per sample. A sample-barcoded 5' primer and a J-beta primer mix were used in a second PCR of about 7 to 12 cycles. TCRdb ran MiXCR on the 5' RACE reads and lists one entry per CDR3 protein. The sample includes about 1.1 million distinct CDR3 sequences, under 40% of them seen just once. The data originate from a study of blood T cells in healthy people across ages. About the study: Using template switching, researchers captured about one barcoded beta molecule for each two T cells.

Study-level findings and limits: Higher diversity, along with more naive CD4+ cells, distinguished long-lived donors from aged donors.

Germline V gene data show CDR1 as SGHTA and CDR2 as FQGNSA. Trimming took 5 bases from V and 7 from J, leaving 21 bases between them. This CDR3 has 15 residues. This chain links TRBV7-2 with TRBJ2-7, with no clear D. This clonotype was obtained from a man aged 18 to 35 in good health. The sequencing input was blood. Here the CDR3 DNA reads TGTGCCAGCAGCGAATCTGGTGGTTTCTTCAATGAGCAGTACTTC. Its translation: CASSESGGFFNEQYF.